Sequencing of this T cell receptor beta chain was carried out in a study of blood T cell repertoires in COVID-19. Turning to the study itself: COVID-19 samples, acute and convalescent, were from the United States, Italy and Spain. T cells, B-cell-depleted T cells, or PBMCs provided the cDNA or gDNA that served as material.

In the study's own analysis: Amplification from reference gene primers served as the basis for estimated nucleated cell counts. TCRdb's table, derived via immunoSEQ multiplex PCR, lists solely in-frame clones and lacks some. V, J and clone size are taken as reported in that table, and D and trimming were inferred from the DNA itself. The sample gives under 200,000 clones, about 90% of which show up once; just under 2.5% is in the top ten. The CDR3 sequence is 17 residues long. The J segment lost 5 bases and the V segment lost 4 bases, leaving 16 bases of the junction unmatched. CDR1 and CDR2 from the germline V gene are SGHRS and YFSETQ.

Sequenced input: peripheral blood. The receptor was isolated from a middle-aged man with active or convalescent COVID-19. V is TRBV5-1 and J is TRBJ1-2, with TRBD1 matching over 8 bases. CDR3 protein: CASSPAPGQGRGYGYTF. The CDR3, as DNA: TGCGCCAGCAGCCCCGCCCCAGGACAGGGACGAGGATATGGCTACACCTTC. The variable domain in full, with the rest retrieved from reference TRBV5-1 and TRBJ1-2, is KAGVTQTPRYLIKTRGQQVTLSCSPISGHRSVSWYQQTPGQGLQFLFEYFSETQRNKGNFPGRFSGRQFSNSRSEMNVSTLELGDSALYLCASSPAPGQGRGYGYTFGSGTRLTVV.